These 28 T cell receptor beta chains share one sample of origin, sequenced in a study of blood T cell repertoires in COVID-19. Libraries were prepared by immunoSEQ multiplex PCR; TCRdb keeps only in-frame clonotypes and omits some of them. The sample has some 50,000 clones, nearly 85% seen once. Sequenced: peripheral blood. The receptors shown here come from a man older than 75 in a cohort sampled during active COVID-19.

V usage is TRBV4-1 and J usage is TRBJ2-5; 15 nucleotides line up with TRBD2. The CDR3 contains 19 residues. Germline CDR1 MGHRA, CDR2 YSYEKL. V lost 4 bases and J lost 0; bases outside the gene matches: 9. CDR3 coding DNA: TGCGCCAGCAGCCTTTTGGGGACTAGCGGGGGGTTTAACCAAGAGACCCAGTACTTC. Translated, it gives CASSLLGTSGGFNQETQYF.

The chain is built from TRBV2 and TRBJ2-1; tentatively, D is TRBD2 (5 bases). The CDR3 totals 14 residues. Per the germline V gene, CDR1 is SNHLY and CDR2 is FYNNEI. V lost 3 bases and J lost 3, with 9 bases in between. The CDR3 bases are TGTGCCAGCAGTGATAGCGTTAACTACAATGAGCAGTTCTTC. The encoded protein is CASSDSVNYNEQFF. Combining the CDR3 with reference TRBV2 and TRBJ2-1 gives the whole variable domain EPEVTQTPSHQVTQMGQEVILRCVPISNHLYFYWYRQILGQKVEFLVSFYNNEISEKSEIFDDQFSVERPDGSNFTLKIRSTKLEDSAMYFCASSDSVNYNEQFFGPGTRLTVL.

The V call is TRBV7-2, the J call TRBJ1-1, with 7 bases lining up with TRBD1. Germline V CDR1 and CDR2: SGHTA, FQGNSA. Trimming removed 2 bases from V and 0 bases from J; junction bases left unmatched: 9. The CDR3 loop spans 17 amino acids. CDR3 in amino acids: CASSLPRTGSMNTEAFF. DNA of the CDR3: TGTGCCAGCAGCTTACCGCGGACAGGCTCCATGAACACTGAAGCTTTCTTT.

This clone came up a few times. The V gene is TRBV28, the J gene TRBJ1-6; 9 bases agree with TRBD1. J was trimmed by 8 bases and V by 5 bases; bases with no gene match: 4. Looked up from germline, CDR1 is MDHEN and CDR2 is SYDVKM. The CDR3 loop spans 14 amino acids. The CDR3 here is CASSPGTGYSPLHF. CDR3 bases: TGTGCCAGCAGTCCCGGGACAGGGTATTCACCCCTCCACTTT.

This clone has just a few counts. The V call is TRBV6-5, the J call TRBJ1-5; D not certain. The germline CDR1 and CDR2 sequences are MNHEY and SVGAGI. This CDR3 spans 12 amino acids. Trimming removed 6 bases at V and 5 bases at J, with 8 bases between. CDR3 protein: CASSRRDQPQHF. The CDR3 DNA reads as TGTGCCAGCAGCCGGCGGGATCAGCCCCAGCATTTT.

Here the CDR3 reads CASRRGQQETQYF. Written as DNA, the CDR3 is TGTGCCAGCAGACGTGGACAGCAAGAGACCCAGTACTTC. The rearrangement uses TRBV28 and TRBJ2-5, with a possible D match to TRBD1 (6 bases). The CDR3 covers 13 residues. Trimming left V 6 bases short and J 2 bases short, with 10 bases between. Germline V CDR1 and CDR2: MDHEN, SYDVKM.

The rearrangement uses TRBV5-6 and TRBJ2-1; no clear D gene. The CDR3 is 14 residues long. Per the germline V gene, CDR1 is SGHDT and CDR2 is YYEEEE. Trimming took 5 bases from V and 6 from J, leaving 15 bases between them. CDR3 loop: CASSSDGAFNEQFF. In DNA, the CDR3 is TGTGCCAGCAGTTCGGATGGAGCCTTCAATGAGCAGTTCTTC.

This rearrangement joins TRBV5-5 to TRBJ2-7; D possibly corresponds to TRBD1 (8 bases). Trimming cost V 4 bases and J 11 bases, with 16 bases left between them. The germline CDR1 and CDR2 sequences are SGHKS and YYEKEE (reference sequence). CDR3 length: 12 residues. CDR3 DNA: TGTGCCAGCAGCCCTTGGACAGGGAGGGAGTACTTC. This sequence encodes CASSPWTGREYF.

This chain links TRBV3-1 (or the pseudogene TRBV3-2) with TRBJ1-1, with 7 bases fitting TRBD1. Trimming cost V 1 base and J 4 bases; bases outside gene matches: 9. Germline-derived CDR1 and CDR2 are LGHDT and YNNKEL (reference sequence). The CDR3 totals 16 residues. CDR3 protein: CASSQGGGRGATEAFF. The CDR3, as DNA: TGTGCCAGCAGCCAAGGTGGGGGCAGGGGGGCCACTGAAGCTTTCTTT.

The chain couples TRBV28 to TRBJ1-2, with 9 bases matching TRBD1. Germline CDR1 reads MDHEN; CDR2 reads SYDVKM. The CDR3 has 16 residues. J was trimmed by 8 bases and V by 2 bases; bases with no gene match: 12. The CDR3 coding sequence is TGTGCCAGCAGTTTAGGACAGGGGACTTCAGAGGTAGGCTACACCTTC. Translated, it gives CASSLGQGTSEVGYTF.

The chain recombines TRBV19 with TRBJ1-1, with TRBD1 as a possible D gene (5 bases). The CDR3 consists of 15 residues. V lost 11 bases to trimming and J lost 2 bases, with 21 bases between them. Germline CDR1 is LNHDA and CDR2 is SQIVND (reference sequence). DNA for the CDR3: TGTGCCGCTGTCGACAGCCAATGGGGAAACACTGAAGCTTTCTTT. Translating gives CAAVDSQWGNTEAFF.

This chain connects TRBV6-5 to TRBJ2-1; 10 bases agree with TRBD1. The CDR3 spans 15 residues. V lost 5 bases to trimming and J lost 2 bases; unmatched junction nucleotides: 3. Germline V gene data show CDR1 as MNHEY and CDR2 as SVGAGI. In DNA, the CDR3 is TGTGCCAGCAGTCCGGACAGGGGGACCTACAATGAGCAGTTCTTC. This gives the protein CASSPDRGTYNEQFF.

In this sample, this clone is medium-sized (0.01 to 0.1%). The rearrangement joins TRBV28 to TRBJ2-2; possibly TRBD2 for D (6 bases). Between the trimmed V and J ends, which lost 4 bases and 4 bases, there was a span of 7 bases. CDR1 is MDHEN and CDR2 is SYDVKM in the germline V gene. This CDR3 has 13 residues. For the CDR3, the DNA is TGTGCCAGCAGTTCCGGGAGCACCGGGGAGCTGTTTTTT. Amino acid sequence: CASSSGSTGELFF.

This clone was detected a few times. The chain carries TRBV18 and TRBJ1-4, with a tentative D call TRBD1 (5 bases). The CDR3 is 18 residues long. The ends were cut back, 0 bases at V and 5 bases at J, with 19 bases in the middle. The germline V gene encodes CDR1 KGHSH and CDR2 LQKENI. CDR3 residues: CASSPPWGQEQLNEKLFF. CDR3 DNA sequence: TGTGCCAGCTCACCACCATGGGGCCAGGAGCAACTAAATGAAAAACTGTTTTTT.

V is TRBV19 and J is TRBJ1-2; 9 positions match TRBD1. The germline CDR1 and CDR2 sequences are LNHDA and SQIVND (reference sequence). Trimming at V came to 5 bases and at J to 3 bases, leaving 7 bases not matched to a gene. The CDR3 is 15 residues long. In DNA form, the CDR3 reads TGTGCCAGTAGTCCCCCCGACAGGGGGGACTATGGCTACACCTTC. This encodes CASSPPDRGDYGYTF. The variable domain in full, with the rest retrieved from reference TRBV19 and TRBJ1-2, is DGGITQSPKYLFRKEGQNVTLSCEQNLNHDAMYWYRQDPGQGLRLIYYSQIVNDFQKGDIAEGYSVSREKKESFPLTVTSAQKNPTAFYLCASSPPDRGDYGYTFGSGTRLTVV.

The CDR3, as DNA: TGTGCCTGGAGCCACCTGAGCTCCTACAATGAGCAGTTCTTC. Amino acids: CAWSHLSSYNEQFF. The chain uses TRBV30 and TRBJ2-1; D unresolved. Germline V gene data show CDR1 as GTSNPN and CDR2 as SVGIG (reference sequence). Trimming pared 3 bases from V and 0 bases from J, leaving 9 bases between. CDR3 size: 14 residues.

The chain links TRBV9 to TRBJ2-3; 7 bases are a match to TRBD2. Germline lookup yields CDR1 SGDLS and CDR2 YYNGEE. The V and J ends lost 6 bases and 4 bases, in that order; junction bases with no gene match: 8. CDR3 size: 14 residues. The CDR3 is CASNRDYQSDTQYF. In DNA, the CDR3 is TGTGCCAGCAACCGGGACTACCAATCAGATACGCAGTATTTT.

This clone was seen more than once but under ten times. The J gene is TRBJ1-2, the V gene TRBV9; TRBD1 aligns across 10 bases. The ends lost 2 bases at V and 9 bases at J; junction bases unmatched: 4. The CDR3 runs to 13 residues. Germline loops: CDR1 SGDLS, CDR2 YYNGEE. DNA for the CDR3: TGTGCCAGCAGCGTGACAGGGGGCCTTAGCTACACCTTC. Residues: CASSVTGGLSYTF. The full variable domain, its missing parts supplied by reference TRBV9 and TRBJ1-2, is DSGVTQTPKHLITATGQRVTLRCSPRSGDLSVYWYQQSLDQGLQFLIQYYNGEERAKGNILERFSAQQFPDLHSELNLSSLELGDSALYFCASSVTGGLSYTFGSGTRLTVV.

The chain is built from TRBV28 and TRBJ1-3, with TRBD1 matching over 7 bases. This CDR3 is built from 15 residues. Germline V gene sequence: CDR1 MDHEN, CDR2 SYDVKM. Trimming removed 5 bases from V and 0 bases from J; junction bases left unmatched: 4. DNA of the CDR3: TGTGCCAGCAGTATCGGACAGGTCTCTGGAAACACCATATATTTT. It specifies CASSIGQVSGNTIYF.

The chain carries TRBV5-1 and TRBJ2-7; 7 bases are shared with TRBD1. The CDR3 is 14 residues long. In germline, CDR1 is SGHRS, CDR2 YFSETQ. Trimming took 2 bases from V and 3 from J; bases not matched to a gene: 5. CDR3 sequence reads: CASSFGTANYEQYF. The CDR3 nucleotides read TGCGCCAGCAGCTTCGGGACAGCAAACTACGAGCAGTACTTC.

The CDR3 spells CASSSSGQGRSEQYF. CDR3 DNA: TGTGCCAGCAGCTCCTCCGGACAGGGTCGAAGCGAGCAGTACTTC. This chain connects TRBV5-4 to TRBJ2-7; 8 nucleotides agree with TRBD1. Germline loops: CDR1 SGHNT, CDR2 YYREEE (reference sequence). This CDR3 comprises 15 residues. Trimming took 3 bases from V and 6 from J; bases not matched to a gene: 11.

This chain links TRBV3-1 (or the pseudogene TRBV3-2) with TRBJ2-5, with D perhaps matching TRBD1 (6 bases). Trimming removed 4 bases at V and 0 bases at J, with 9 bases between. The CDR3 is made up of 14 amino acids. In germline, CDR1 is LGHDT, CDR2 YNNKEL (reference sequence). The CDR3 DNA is TGTGCCAGCAGCCGTAGGACAGACCAAGAGACCCAGTACTTC. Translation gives CASSRRTDQETQYF.

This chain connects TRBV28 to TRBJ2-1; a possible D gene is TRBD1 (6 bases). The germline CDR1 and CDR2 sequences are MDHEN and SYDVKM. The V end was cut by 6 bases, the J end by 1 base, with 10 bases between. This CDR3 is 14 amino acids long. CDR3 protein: CASSLGQSYNEQFF. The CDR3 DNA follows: TGTGCCAGCAGCCTAGGACAGTCCTACAATGAGCAGTTCTTC.

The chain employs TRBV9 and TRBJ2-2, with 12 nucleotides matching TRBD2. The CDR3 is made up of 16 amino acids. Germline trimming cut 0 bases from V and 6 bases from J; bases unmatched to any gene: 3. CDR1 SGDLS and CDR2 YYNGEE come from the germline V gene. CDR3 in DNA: TGTGCCAGCAGCGTAGAAGGACTAGCGGGATCCGGGGAGCTGTTTTTT. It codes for CASSVEGLAGSGELFF.

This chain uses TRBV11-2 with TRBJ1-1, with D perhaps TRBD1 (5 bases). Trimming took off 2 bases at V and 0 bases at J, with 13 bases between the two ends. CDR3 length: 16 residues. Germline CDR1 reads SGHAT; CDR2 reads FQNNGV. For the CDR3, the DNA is TGTGCCAGCAGCTTAAGTCAGGGCCTGATGAACACTGAAGCTTTCTTT. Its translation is CASSLSQGLMNTEAFF.

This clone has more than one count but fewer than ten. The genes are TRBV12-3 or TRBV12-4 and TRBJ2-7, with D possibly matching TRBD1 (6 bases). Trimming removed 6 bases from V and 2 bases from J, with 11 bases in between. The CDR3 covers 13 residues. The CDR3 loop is CASRPTGAYEQYF. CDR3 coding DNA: TGTGCCAGCAGACCGACAGGAGCCTACGAGCAGTACTTC.

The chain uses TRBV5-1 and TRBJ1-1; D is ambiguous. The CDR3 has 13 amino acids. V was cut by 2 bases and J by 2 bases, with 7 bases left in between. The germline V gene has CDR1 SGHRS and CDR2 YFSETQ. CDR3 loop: CASSLDTNTEAFF. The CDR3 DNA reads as TGCGCCAGCAGCTTAGACACTAACACTGAAGCTTTCTTT.

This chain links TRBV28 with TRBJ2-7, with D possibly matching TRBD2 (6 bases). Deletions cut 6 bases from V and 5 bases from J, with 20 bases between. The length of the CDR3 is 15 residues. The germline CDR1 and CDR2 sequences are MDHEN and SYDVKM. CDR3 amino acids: CASSPPGGSGHEQYF. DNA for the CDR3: TGTGCCAGCAGCCCACCAGGAGGGTCCGGGCACGAGCAGTACTTC.